This T cell receptor beta chain was captured by sequencing in a study of vaccination and CD4 T cells after COVID-19. Researchers used the Oncomine TCR Beta short-read assay to sequence DNA from cultured CD4+ T cells. TCRdb recomputed calls from the PCR reads with MiXCR, one row per CDR3 protein. In the table there are about 11,000 distinct CDR3 sequences, roughly a fifth of which are singletons. The germline gives CDR1 MNHNS, CDR2 SASEGT. V lost 6 bases, J lost 8 bases, and 16 bases lay in between. The CDR3 has 13 amino acids. As to this clonotype: Its antigen remains unknown.

Treatment here: roughly ten-day PBMC culture with coronavirus spike peptide pools or control peptides (ViraFEST assay). The clonotype originates from a human donor who had recovered from COVID-19. This material consisted of CD4+ T cells from blood, cultured in vitro, taken after SARS-CoV-2 vaccination. The chain employs TRBV6-1 and TRBJ1-2; D gene uncertain. The CDR3 loop reads CASSRTADRGYTF. Here the CDR3 DNA reads TGTGCCAGCAGCCGTACGGCGGATCGAGGCTACACCTTC.